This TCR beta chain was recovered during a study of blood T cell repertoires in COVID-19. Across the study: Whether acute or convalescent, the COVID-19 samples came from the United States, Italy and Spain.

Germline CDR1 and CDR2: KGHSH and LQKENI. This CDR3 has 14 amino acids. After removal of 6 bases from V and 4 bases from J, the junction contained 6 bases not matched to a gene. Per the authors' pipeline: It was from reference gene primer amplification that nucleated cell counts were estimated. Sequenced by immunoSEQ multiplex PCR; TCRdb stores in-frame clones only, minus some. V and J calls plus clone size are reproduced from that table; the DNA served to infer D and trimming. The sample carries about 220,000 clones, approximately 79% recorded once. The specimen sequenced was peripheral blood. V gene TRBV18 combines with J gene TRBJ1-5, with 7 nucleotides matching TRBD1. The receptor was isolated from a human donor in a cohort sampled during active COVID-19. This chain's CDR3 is CASSLGTENQPQHF. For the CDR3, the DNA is TGTGCCAGCTCCCTAGGGACAGAAAATCAGCCCCAGCATTTT.